This entry describes one T cell receptor (beta chain). The conserved final phenylalanine or tryptophan is absent from the CDR3, which likely points to a read error. HTBI primers from iRepertoire and Arm-PCR of CDR3 regions yielded the TCR beta libraries. TCRdb fed the multiplex PCR reads into MiXCR, producing one record per CDR3 protein. The table lists some 460,000 distinct CDR3 sequences, about 16% of them singletons, with over 9% in the top ten. The entry originates in a study of regulatory T cells in long-lasting Graves disease. The CDR3 is made up of 14 amino acids. V was clipped by 5 bases and J by 6 bases, with 20 bases between them. Germline CDR1 SQVTM, CDR2 ANQGSEA. Time point meaning: newly diagnosed GD, antithyroid drugs for less than 3 months. PBMC RNA was the source of the TCR library. Each of the patients was recruited from an endocrinology department situated in Xi'an, China. The same data also contributed to another study, on T cells in Graves' hyperthyroidism and ophthalmopathy. That study adds: A model of 13 V-J pairs discriminated ophthalmopathy from stable hyperthyroidism.

This sequence was found in a man aged 35-49 years with Graves disease. This rearrangement joins TRBV29-1 to TRBJ2-7, with D possibly called TRBD1 or TRBD2 (6 bases each). Sequencing used peripheral blood mononuclear cells (PBMCs), obtained at new diagnosis, from a patient treated with antithyroid drugs. This CDR3 reads CSVLGGQGQAEQYL. CDR3 DNA: TGCAGCGTTCTAGGGGGGCAGGGGCAGGCCGAGCAGTACCTC.